This T cell receptor (beta chain) was documented in a study of blood T cells in healthy people across ages. In its sample, this clonotype was seen many times. The antigen is not known. V dropped 6 bases and J dropped 2 bases, with 8 bases sitting between them. The germline V gene encodes CDR1 KGHDR and CDR2 SFDVKD. The CDR3 consists of 13 residues. Study-wide results and caveats: Both higher diversity and more naive CD4+ cells marked long-lived donors when set against aged donors. Estimated diversity across one million T cells was deemed an underestimate. Unknown donor CMV status possibly confounded expanded clonotype changes.

PCR was performed a second time for roughly 7 to 11 cycles using a sample-barcoded 5' primer and a J-beta primer mix. Via MiXCR, TCRdb re-called the 5' RACE reads, giving one row per CDR3 protein. The sample yields 550,000 to 600,000 distinct CDR3 sequences, 40% to 55% seen once. This chain links TRBV24-1 with TRBJ2-3; D remains unclear. Material: blood. The clonotype was recovered from a man aged 80 or over in good health. The CDR3 sequence is CATSPLNTDTQYF. The CDR3 DNA follows: TGTGCCACCAGTCCACTTAACACAGATACGCAGTATTTT.